This TCR beta chain derives from a study of graft-versus-host responses after intestinal transplantation. The overall study: Recipients across the board were started on anti-thymocyte globulin induction, then kept on tacrolimus and steroids for about three years.

Assay used: immunoSEQ multiplex PCR; TCRdb lists only in-frame clones, some missing. The table has some 86,000 clones, around 90% seen once. As regards this clone: What it binds is not known.

Deletions cut 4 bases from V and 1 base from J, with 8 bases between. Germline V gene data show CDR1 as MNHNY and CDR2 as SVGAGI (reference sequence). This CDR3 contains 14 residues. The study's findings and limits: Recipient marrow held GvH clones, some first seen in ileum or blood. Graft-versus-host to host-versus-graft clonal ratios in allografts were high in patients with graft-donor T cell macrochimerism.

The sample consisted of unstimulated CD8+ T cells sorted from spleen or lymph node cells, taken before intestinal transplant. The TCR sequence derives from a human donor who received an intestinal transplant. This sequence joins TRBV6-6 and TRBJ2-1; D unresolved. The CDR3 loop reads CASSLSDSYNEQFF. CDR3 nucleotides: TGTGCCAGCAGTTTATCGGATTCCTACAATGAGCAGTTCTTC.